This T cell receptor (beta chain) comes out of a study of shared clonotypes between healthy human individuals. Study as a whole: Researchers assigned three CD4 naive, three CD4 memory, two CD8 naive and one CD8 memory plate to each donor.

Points on this clone: Its specificity is unknown.

Germline values: CDR1 SGHAT, CDR2 FQNNGV. The V gene lost 4 bases and the J gene lost 0 bases, with 9 bases spanning the gap. The CDR3 sequence is 14 residues long. The method was immunoSEQ multiplex PCR; TCRdb's version includes in-frame clones alone and lacks a portion of them. The table includes about 1.5 million clones, roughly 96% detected once. Study-level results: Sorted-subset samples were not fully sequenced, rarefaction indicated. Naive subsets usually exceeded memory subsets in estimated richness.

The sample comprised naive CD4+ T cells sorted from blood. Subset given: CD45RA+ positively selected. The V call is TRBV11-2, the J call TRBJ2-5; the D is unclear. The clonotype was recovered from a man aged 30 to 39 in good health. The CDR3 DNA follows: TGTGCCAGCAGCTCCTTCTGGGACCAAGAGACCCAGTACTTC. This translates into CASSSFWDQETQYF. Based on the CDR3 plus reference TRBV11-2 and TRBJ2-5, the full variable domain is EAGVAQSPRYKIIEKRQSVAFWCNPISGHATLYWYQQILGQGPKLLIQFQNNGVVDDSQLPKDRFSAERLKGVDSTLKIQPAKLEDSAVYLCASSSFWDQETQYFGPGTRLLVL.